The TCR beta chain described here comes from a study of a mutant IDH1 vaccine in newly diagnosed glioma. Time point of the sample: week 35, safety follow-up. Alongside topical imiquimod, each dose of vaccine comprised 300 ug of mutant IDH1 20-mer peptide. Vaccination of patients was performed eight times, in weeks 1, 3, 5, 7, 11, 15, 19 and 23. The method was immunoSEQ multiplex PCR; TCRdb's version includes in-frame clones alone and lacks a portion of them. The sample lists 33,000 or so clones; around 77% were seen once. The V gene lost 5 bases and the J gene lost 9 bases, with 14 bases spanning the gap. Germline CDR1 reads SGHAT; CDR2 reads FQNNGV. The CDR3 has 13 residues. In regard to this clone: The antigen remains undetermined.

The TCR was taken from a woman aged 25 to 39 with glioma. Some clones in this sample may be carry-over from other donors' samples. Here the sequenced sample was PBMCs, taken from a glioma patient whose treatment included an IDH1 peptide vaccine. The chain employs TRBV11-2 and TRBJ1-5; D possibly corresponds to TRBD1 (5 bases). CDR3 DNA sequence: TGTGCCAGCAGCCCCGAAGGTGGGGGGCCCCAGCATTTT. As protein: CASSPEGGGPQHF. Drawing the rest from reference TRBV11-2 and TRBJ1-5, the complete variable domain is EAGVAQSPRYKIIEKRQSVAFWCNPISGHATLYWYQQILGQGPKLLIQFQNNGVVDDSQLPKDRFSAERLKGVDSTLKIQPAKLEDSAVYLCASSPEGGGPQHFGDGTRLSIL.